This T cell receptor beta chain was recorded in a study of CD8 T cells in ankylosing spondylitis. TCRdb passed the 5' RACE reads through MiXCR, listing each CDR3 protein once. The data contain about 220,000 distinct CDR3 sequences, approximately 10% of them singletons. This clonotype has just a few counts. CDR3 length equals 14 residues. Germline V gene data show CDR1 as SGHRS and CDR2 as YFSETQ. V gave up 0 bases and J gave up 8 bases, with 14 bases separating them. Sequencing was carried out using blood, either unsorted or a sorted T cell fraction (not recorded which). This TCR was sampled from a male donor with ankylosing spondylitis or in good health (not recorded which). The chain uses TRBV5-1 and TRBJ1-2; possibly TRBD1 for D (5 bases). CDR3 protein: CASSLVGDGGGYTF. The CDR3 DNA reads as TGCGCCAGCAGCTTGGTGGGGGACGGCGGAGGCTACACCTTC.